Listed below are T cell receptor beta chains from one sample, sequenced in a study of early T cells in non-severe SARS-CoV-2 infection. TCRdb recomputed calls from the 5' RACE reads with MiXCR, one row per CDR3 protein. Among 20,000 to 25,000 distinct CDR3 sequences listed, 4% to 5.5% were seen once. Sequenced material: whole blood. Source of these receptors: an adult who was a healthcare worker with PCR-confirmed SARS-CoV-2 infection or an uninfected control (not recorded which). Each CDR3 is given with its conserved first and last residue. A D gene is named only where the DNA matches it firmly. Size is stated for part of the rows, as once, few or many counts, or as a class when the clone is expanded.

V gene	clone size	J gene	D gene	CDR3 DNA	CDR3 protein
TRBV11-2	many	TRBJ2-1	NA	TGTGCCAGCAGCCGGGACATCTTGGACAATGAGCAGTTCTTC	CASSRDILDNEQFF
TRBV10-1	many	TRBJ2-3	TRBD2	TGCGCCAGCAGTGTAGGCGGGAGGGCCGCGGATACGCAGTATTTT	CASSVGGRAADTQYF
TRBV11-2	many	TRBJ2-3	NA	TGTGCCAGCAGCTTAGTCTTTACAGATACGCAGTATTTT	CASSLVFTDTQYF
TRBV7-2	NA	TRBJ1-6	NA	TGTGCCAGCAGCTTACTCCCCAGCCATAAATCACCCCTCCACTTT	CASSLLPSHKSPLHF
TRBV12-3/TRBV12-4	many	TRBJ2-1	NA	TGTGCCAGCAGGGCCCTAGACGGGAGCAGTGAGCAGTTCTTC	CASRALDGSSEQFF
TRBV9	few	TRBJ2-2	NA	TGTGCCAGCAGCGTGGGCAACGCGAACACCGGGGAGCTGTTTTTT	CASSVGNANTGELFF
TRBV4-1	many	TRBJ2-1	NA	TGCGCCAGCAGCCATAGCAATGAGCAGTTCTTC	CASSHSNEQFF
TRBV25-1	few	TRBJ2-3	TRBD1	TGTGCCAGCAGTGCTGGGACAGGGAAATTCACAGATACGCAGTATTTT	CASSAGTGKFTDTQYF
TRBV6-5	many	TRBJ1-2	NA	TGTGCCAGCAGTTACGGGATGGACCGAGCTAACTATGGCTACACCTTC	CASSYGMDRANYGYTF
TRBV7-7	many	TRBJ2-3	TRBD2	TGTGCCAGCAGCCTCTCTCGGGGGGGGAACACAGATACGCAGTATTTT	CASSLSRGGNTDTQYF
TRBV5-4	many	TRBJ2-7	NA	TGTGCCAGCAGCTTAGGAGGCGGGAAACTCTACGAGCAGTACTTC	CASSLGGGKLYEQYF
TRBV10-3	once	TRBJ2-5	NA	TGTGCCATCAGTGATTTTGGAGGCATGGAGACCCAGTACTTC	CAISDFGGMETQYF
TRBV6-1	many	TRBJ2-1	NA	TGTGCCAGCATCGAAAGTTGGGGGCCCAATGAGCAGTTCTTC	CASIESWGPNEQFF
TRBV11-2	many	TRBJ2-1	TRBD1	TGTGCCAGCAGCAGTGGACAGGGGTCCTACAATGAGCAGTTCTTC	CASSSGQGSYNEQFF
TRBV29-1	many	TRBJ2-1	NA	TGCAGCGTCCCCCCCCAAGGAAGCGGTCCCTACAATGAGCAGTTCTTC	CSVPPQGSGPYNEQFF
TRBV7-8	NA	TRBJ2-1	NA	TGTGCCAGCAGCTTAGGGGGCGATGAGCAGTTCTTC	CASSLGGDEQFF
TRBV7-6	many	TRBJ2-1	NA	TGTGCCAGCAGCCCTGAAGGACGGAGGTATAGAGGGCAGTTCTTC	CASSPEGRRYRGQFF
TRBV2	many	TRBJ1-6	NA	TGTGCCAGCGCTCCTCCACAAGATTCACCCCTCCACTTT	CASAPPQDSPLHF
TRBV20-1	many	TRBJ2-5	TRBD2	TGCAGTGCTAGAGGACTAGCGGGACTGGAGACCCAGTACTTC	CSARGLAGLETQYF
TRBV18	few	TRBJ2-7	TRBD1	TGTGCCAGCTCAACCGGACAGGGGACCTACGAGCAGTACTTC	CASSTGQGTYEQYF
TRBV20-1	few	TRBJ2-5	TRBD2	TGCAGTGCACGGGGGGGTAGCGGGAGTATGTGGGAGACCCAGTACTTC	CSARGGSGSMWETQYF
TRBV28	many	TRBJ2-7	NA	TGTGCCAGCAGGGAAAACCTGGACGGAGCCTACGAGCAGTACTTC	CASRENLDGAYEQYF
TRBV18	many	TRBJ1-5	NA	TGTGCCAGCTCAGTGGCCAGCAATCAGCCCCAGCATTTT	CASSVASNQPQHF
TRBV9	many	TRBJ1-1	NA	TGTGCCAGCAGCGTAGGAGGACGAGGAATGAACACTGAAGCTTTCTTT	CASSVGGRGMNTEAFF
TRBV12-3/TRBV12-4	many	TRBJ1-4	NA	TGTGCCAGCAGTTTTAGAAGGGGTAATGAAAAACTGTTTTTT	CASSFRRGNEKLFF
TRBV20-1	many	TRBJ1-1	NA	TGCAGTGCTAGAGGTGGGGTGAGTGGTAACACTGAAGCTTTCTTT	CSARGGVSGNTEAFF
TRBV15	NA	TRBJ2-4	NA	TGTGCCACCAGCAGAGATCTCGACCGACTAGCCAAAAACATTCAGTACTTC	CATSRDLDRLAKNIQYF
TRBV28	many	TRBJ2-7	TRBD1	TGTGCCAGCAGGAGGACAGGGAGCCCCTACGAGCAGTACTTC	CASRRTGSPYEQYF
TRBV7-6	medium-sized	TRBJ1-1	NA	TGTGCCAGCAGCCCGTCGTGGGGGAATATGAACACTGAAGCTTTCTTT	CASSPSWGNMNTEAFF
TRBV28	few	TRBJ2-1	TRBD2	TGTGCCAGCAGTCGATCGGGACTAGCGGGAGCAAACTCCTACAATGAGCAGTTCTTC	CASSRSGLAGANSYNEQFF
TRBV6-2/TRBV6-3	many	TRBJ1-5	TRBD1	TGTGCCAGCAGTTCCCCTGGGACAGGACGATCTTCGGCCCAGCATTTT	CASSSPGTGRSSAQHF
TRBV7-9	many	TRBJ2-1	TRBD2	TGTGCCAGCAGACCCCGGGCCCAGAGAGGTGCAAGCCTGGCGGGAGCCGAACAGTTCTTC	CASRPRAQRGASLAGAEQFF
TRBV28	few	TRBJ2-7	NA	TGTGCCAGCAGATCGAGCAAAAGGGTATCCTACGAGCAGTACTTC	CASRSSKRVSYEQYF
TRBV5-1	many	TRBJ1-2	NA	TGCGCCAGCAACGTGGACGGGAACGGACAGCAAGGCTACACCTTC	CASNVDGNGQQGYTF
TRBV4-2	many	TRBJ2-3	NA	TGTGCCAGCAGCCAAGACGGGGGCCAGGGAACAGATACGCAGTATTTT	CASSQDGGQGTDTQYF
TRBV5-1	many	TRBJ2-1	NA	TGCGCCAGCAGCTTGGAGGGCGTCCGCAGCTCCTACAATGAGCAGTTCTTC	CASSLEGVRSSYNEQFF